One and the same sample provided the 22 T cell receptor beta chains below, sequenced in a study of blood T cell repertoires in COVID-19. Clones were sequenced by immunoSEQ multiplex PCR, and TCRdb holds only the in-frame ones, with some missing. The data hold 250,000 to 350,000 clones, with about nine tenths observed a single time. Sequencing was performed on peripheral blood. The receptor set was obtained from a woman aged 45 to 65 with COVID-19, enrolled during active disease.

The chain carries TRBV18 and TRBJ1-6, with D uncertain. This CDR3 is built from 13 residues. V lost 1 base, J lost 8 bases, and 6 bases lay in between. Looked up from germline, CDR1 is KGHSH and CDR2 is LQKENI. CDR3 coding DNA: TGTGCCAGCTCACCACTAGCAGATTCACCCCTCCACTTT. Protein: CASSPLADSPLHF.

The gene calls are TRBV27 and TRBJ2-7, with 7 bases lining up with TRBD2. Per germline, CDR1 MNHEY and CDR2 SMNVEV (reference sequence). Germline trimming cut 1 base from V and 5 bases from J; bases unmatched to any gene: 8. The CDR3 is made up of 15 amino acids. CDR3 in DNA: TGTGCCAGCAGTTTATACCGGACTAGTCTCAACGAGCAGTACTTC. It codes for CASSLYRTSLNEQYF.

Here the CDR3 reads CASSAWGGAGQPQHF. In DNA, the CDR3 is TGTGCCAGCAGCGCCTGGGGGGGGGCTGGGCAGCCCCAGCATTTT. This chain joins TRBV5-6 and TRBJ1-5, with a possible D match to TRBD1 (6 bases). With 4 bases removed from V and 7 bases from J, the gap between germline ends came to 18 bases. This CDR3 has 15 amino acids. CDR1 and CDR2 (germline): SGHDT, YYEEEE.

V usage is TRBV5-8 and J usage is TRBJ1-5; TRBD1 aligns across 8 bases. This CDR3 region has 15 residues. Germline V gene lookup returns CDR1 SGHTS and CDR2 YDEGEE. J gave up 6 bases and V 4 bases, and 9 bases lay outside the gene matches. DNA for the CDR3: TGTGCCAGCAGCCCGAATTTCGACAGGGGTCAGCCCCAGCATTTT. It codes for CASSPNFDRGQPQHF.

This rearrangement joins TRBV6-4 to TRBJ1-2; weak D call: TRBD1 (5 bases). V lost 8 bases, J lost 8 bases, and 15 bases lay in between. This CDR3 region has 12 residues. Germline V CDR1 and CDR2: MRHNA, SNTAGT. For the CDR3, the DNA is TGTGCCAGCTGGGTGCGGGGCGGCGGCTACACCTTC. Its translation: CASWVRGGGYTF.

CDR3 amino acids: CASSLIGPQQGRYTF. The CDR3 DNA follows: TGCGCCAGCAGCTTGATAGGGCCCCAGCAGGGGCGCTACACCTTC. The rearrangement uses TRBV5-1 and TRBJ1-2; maybe TRBD1 (6 bases). Germline CDR1 reads SGHRS; CDR2 reads YFSETQ. This CDR3 is 15 amino acids long. V dropped 1 base and J dropped 9 bases, with 19 bases sitting between them. The full variable domain, in which reference TRBV5-1 and TRBJ1-2 provide the parts outside the CDR3, is KAGVTQTPRYLIKTRGQQVTLSCSPISGHRSVSWYQQTPGQGLQFLFEYFSETQRNKGNFPGRFSGRQFSNSRSEMNVSTLELGDSALYLCASSLIGPQQGRYTFGSGTRLTVV.

Regarding this clone: Different DNA sequences within this sample yield the same CDR3. V usage is TRBV6-5 and J usage is TRBJ2-2, with 12 positions matching TRBD2. V trimming: 0 bases; J trimming: 6 bases; junction bases outside the gene matches: 2. The CDR3 is 16 residues long. Germline CDR1 reads MNHEY; CDR2 reads SVGAGI. CDR3 loop: CASSYSGLAGPGELFF. The CDR3 DNA follows: TGTGCCAGCAGTTACTCAGGACTAGCGGGACCCGGGGAGCTGTTTTTT.

The gene calls are TRBV15 and TRBJ1-1, with TRBD1 matching 7 bases. This CDR3 is built from 15 residues. V lost 5 bases, J lost 6 bases, and 12 bases stayed unmatched. Germline CDR1 reads LNHNV; CDR2 reads YYDKDF (reference sequence). CDR3 residues: CATSRRQGTGAEAFF. CDR3 bases: TGTGCCACCAGCCGACGACAGGGCACGGGGGCTGAAGCTTTCTTT.

This chain links TRBV7-2 with TRBJ2-7; tentative D call: TRBD1 (6 bases). Per germline, CDR1 SGHTA and CDR2 FQGNSA. The germline V and J ends were trimmed by 6 bases and 5 bases, with 14 bases remaining between them. This CDR3 is built from 13 residues. For the CDR3, the DNA is TGTGCCAGCAGTCAGACAGGACCTGACGAGCAGTACTTC. Protein sequence: CASSQTGPDEQYF.

This rearrangement joins TRBV14 to TRBJ2-3, with 8 bases identical to TRBD1. The CDR3 loop spans 16 amino acids. Losses at the gene ends were 3 bases for V and 1 base for J; bases not matched to a gene: 6. The germline V gene encodes CDR1 SGHDN and CDR2 FVKESK. The CDR3 loop reads CASSQDGQGGTDTQYF. In nucleotides, the CDR3 is TGTGCCAGCAGCCAGGACGGACAGGGCGGCACAGATACGCAGTATTTT.

As to this clone: The same CDR3 can be traced to other DNA sequences in this sample. This chain uses TRBV5-1 with TRBJ2-2; no clear D gene. This CDR3 has 15 amino acids. V lost 0 bases to trimming and J lost 1 base, with 7 bases between them. CDR1 and CDR2 from the germline V gene are SGHRS and YFSETQ. CDR3 DNA sequence: TGCGCCAGCAGCTTGGGTGCAGGGAACACCGGGGAGCTGTTTTTT. The encoded protein is CASSLGAGNTGELFF.

The chain carries TRBV5-8 and TRBJ2-1; tentative D call: TRBD2 (6 bases). The CDR3 is made up of 10 amino acids. Germline V gene lookup returns CDR1 SGHTS and CDR2 YDEGEE. V shed 3 bases and J shed 15 bases, with 10 bases lying between them. CDR3 protein: CASSWRDPFF. In DNA form, the CDR3 reads TGTGCCAGCAGCTGGAGGGATCCGTTCTTC.

V usage is TRBV2 and J usage is TRBJ2-7, with 7 bases matching TRBD2. The CDR3 covers 13 residues. Germline V gives CDR1 SNHLY, CDR2 FYNNEI. Unmatched junction bases numbered 10, after V lost 10 bases and J lost 4 bases. The CDR3 loop reads CAKSQAGRYEQYF. The CDR3 DNA reads TGTGCCAAGAGCCAAGCGGGACGATACGAGCAGTACTTC.

The chain is built from TRBV20-1 and TRBJ2-3, with 8 bases lining up with TRBD2. V trimming: 3 bases; J trimming: 3 bases; junction bases outside the gene matches: 11. Germline V gene data show CDR1 as DFQATT and CDR2 as SNEGSKA (reference sequence). The CDR3 totals 16 residues. In DNA, the CDR3 is TGCAGTGCTAGTTATCGGGAGGGGAGGGAAACAGATACGCAGTATTTT. This encodes CSASYREGRETDTQYF.

This sequence joins TRBV14 and TRBJ1-2; TRBD1 aligns across 8 bases. V shed 1 base and J 7 bases; nucleotides not matched to a gene: 5. This CDR3 region has 14 residues. CDR1 is SGHDN and CDR2 is FVKESK in the germline V gene. The CDR3 region is CASSQVGQGFGYTF. The CDR3 DNA reads as TGTGCCAGCAGCCAAGTCGGACAGGGTTTTGGCTACACCTTC. Using reference TRBV14 and TRBJ1-2 for the parts outside the CDR3, the full variable domain is EAGVTQFPSHSVIEKGQTVTLRCDPISGHDNLYWYRRVMGKEIKFLLHFVKESKQDESGMPNNRFLAERTGGTYSTLKVQPAELEDSGVYFCASSQVGQGFGYTFGSGTRLTVV.

The chain recombines TRBV12-5 with TRBJ1-1; 9 bases fit TRBD1. This CDR3 has 15 amino acids. Germline CDR1 is LGHNT and CDR2 is FRNRAP. The trim removed 4 bases at V and 3 bases at J, leaving 6 bases unmatched. CDR3 sequence: CASGWGQGLDTEAFF. CDR3 coding DNA: TGTGCTAGTGGTTGGGGACAGGGCTTAGACACTGAAGCTTTCTTT.

This clone was seen more than once but under ten times. The chain is built from TRBV7-9 and TRBJ2-2, with a possible D match to TRBD1 (6 bases). CDR1 SEHNR and CDR2 FQNEAQ come from the germline V gene (reference sequence). This CDR3 is built from 14 residues. Trimming took off 4 bases at V and 4 bases at J, with 10 bases between the two ends. The CDR3 here is CASSSGTPTGELFF. In DNA, the CDR3 is TGTGCCAGCAGCTCCGGGACACCCACCGGGGAGCTGTTTTTT.

The V gene is TRBV3-1 (or the pseudogene TRBV3-2), the J gene TRBJ1-2, with D unresolved. Trimming shortened V by 1 base and J by 5 bases, and 5 bases separated the two germline ends. The CDR3 totals 12 residues. CDR1 and CDR2 (germline): LGHDT, YNNKEL (reference sequence). Written as DNA, the CDR3 is TGTGCCAGCAGCCAAGTTCAGTATGGCTACACCTTC. Residues: CASSQVQYGYTF.

CDR3 coding DNA: TGTGCCAGCAGCTTGGGGAGACAGGGACGAAGAAACACCATATATTTT. Residues: CASSLGRQGRRNTIYF. The chain employs TRBV13 and TRBJ1-3; 7 nucleotides align to TRBD1. This CDR3 spans 16 amino acids. V gave up 3 bases and J gave up 5 bases; unmatched junction bases: 10. Germline assignment: CDR1 PRHDT and CDR2 FYEKMQ (reference sequence).

The rearrangement joins TRBV27 to TRBJ2-7; TRBD2 matches 7 bases. After removal of 3 bases from V and 0 bases from J, the junction contained 5 bases not matched to a gene. Germline V CDR1 and CDR2: MNHEY, SMNVEV (reference sequence). CDR3 length: 15 residues. The CDR3 loop reads CASSFSIAGSYEQYF. DNA of the CDR3: TGTGCCAGCAGTTTTAGCATAGCGGGCTCCTACGAGCAGTACTTC.

The CDR3 DNA reads as TGCGCCAGCAGTAGACAGGGTTATACTGAAGCTTTCTTT. Protein product: CASSRQGYTEAFF. The chain joins TRBV10-2 to TRBJ1-1; 7 nucleotides match TRBD1. This CDR3 contains 13 residues. The V and J ends lost 5 bases and 5 bases, in that order; junction bases with no gene match: 5. Germline CDR1 WSHSY, CDR2 SAAADI.

The genes are TRBV29-1 and TRBJ2-2; TRBD1 agrees at 12 bases. The V segment lost 4 bases and the J segment 5 bases; nucleotides outside the gene matches: 8. Germline V gene sequence: CDR1 SQVTM, CDR2 ANQGSEA. The CDR3 is made up of 16 amino acids. CDR3 coding DNA: TGCAGCGTTGGGGATCCGGGACAGGGGGCAACCGGGGAGCTGTTTTTT. Protein sequence: CSVGDPGQGATGELFF.